The TCR beta chain under discussion was sequenced for a study of control samples from healthy donors and cancer patients. Trimming stripped 3 bases from V and 5 bases from J, with 13 bases between. This CDR3 comprises 15 residues. Germline V gene data show CDR1 as KGHSH and CDR2 as LQKENI. Method: immunoSEQ multiplex PCR; TCRdb's copy keeps in-frame clones and lacks some. The data hold around 85,000 clones, with 90% to 95% observed a single time. The sequenced sample was blood. V and J are TRBV18 and TRBJ1-4; D unresolved. This receptor was taken from a woman between 18 and 30 years old in good health. CDR3 nucleotide sequence: TGTGCCAGCTCACCTCGGGGATCGCTAAATGAAAAACTGTTTTTT. Translation gives CASSPRGSLNEKLFF.